The 16 T cell receptor beta chains presented below share a single source sample, sequenced in a study of T cells in Graves' hyperthyroidism and ophthalmopathy (dated 2019 in TCRdb). Receptor amplification or capture employed multiplex PCR. The sequencer listed for this sample is Illumina HiSeq 2000. The TCR beta CDR3 regions were amplified from RNA transcripts. For the first round of RT-PCR on the TCR CDR3, the HTBI primer set was used together with the Qiagen OneStep RT-PCR kit. TCRdb reprocessed the public reads (quality trimming at Q25 with fastp, clone calling with MiXCR) and kept in-frame beta chains. All rows with the same CDR3 protein become a single entry with the most common DNA and genes. The sample includes hundreds of thousands of distinct CDR3 sequences, with just under 25% observed a single time. The ten largest clonotypes hold about 73% of the sample. The specimen was blood. The receptor source for this set is a man aged 50 or older with Graves' hyperthyroidism.

This chain connects TRBV12-3 or TRBV12-4 to TRBJ1-1; no clear D. There are 14 residues in the CDR3. The V end lost 3 bases, the J end lost 0 bases, and 8 bases lay between the germline ends. The CDR3 loop reads CASSFSQLNTEAFF. CDR3 nucleotide sequence: TGTGCCAGCAGTTTTAGCCAGCTGAACACTGAAGCTTTCTTT.

J is TRBJ2-1 and V is TRBV5-1; TRBD1 matches at 7 bases. The CDR3 contains 15 residues. V lost 2 bases and J lost 9; bases outside the gene matches: 11. Germline-derived CDR1 and CDR2 are SGHRS and YFSETQ. CDR3 in amino acids: CASSFRDSSRGEQFF. The CDR3 bases are TGCGCCAGCAGCTTCCGGGACAGTTCCCGCGGTGAGCAGTTCTTC.

This clonotype has just one count. The V and J genes are TRBV24-1 and TRBJ2-7, with 12 bases fitting TRBD2. The CDR3 loop spans 16 amino acids. Germline CDR1 and CDR2: KGHDR and SFDVKD. Losses at the gene ends were 1 base for V and 1 base for J; bases not matched to a gene: 1. This CDR3 reads CATSDFTSGRSYEQYF. The CDR3 DNA sequence: TGTGCCACCAGTGATTTCACTAGCGGGAGGTCCTACGAGCAGTACTTC.

The sample holds many counts of this clonotype. The chain employs TRBV12-5 and TRBJ2-1, with no clear D. The V end lost 1 base, the J end lost 4 bases, and 11 bases lay between the germline ends. Per germline, CDR1 LGHNT and CDR2 FRNRAP. The CDR3 is 15 amino acids. The CDR3 DNA reads TGTGCTAGTGGTTTGGGGGTTAATAGGTACAATGAGCAGTTCTTC. Its protein product is CASGLGVNRYNEQFF. Variable domain in full (rest from reference TRBV12-5 and TRBJ2-1): DARVTQTPRHKVTEMGQEVTMRCQPILGHNTVFWYRQTMMQGLELLAYFRNRAPLDDSGMPKDRFSAEMPDATLATLKIQPSEPRDSAVYFCASGLGVNRYNEQFFGPGTRLTVL.

This clonotype was seen a handful of times. The J gene is TRBJ2-7, the V gene TRBV6-2 or TRBV6-3; D is ambiguous. Trimming took off 7 bases at V and 0 bases at J, with 19 bases between the two ends. In germline, CDR1 is MNHEY, CDR2 SVGEGT. The CDR3 covers 16 residues. DNA for the CDR3: TGTGCCAGCACCACTCCTTCCCCACATAGCTCCTACGAGCAGTACTTC. Amino acids: CASTTPSPHSSYEQYF.

As DNA, the CDR3 is TGCAGTGCTACGGGACAGGGGGACACCATATATTTT. Translating gives CSATGQGDTIYF. The J gene is TRBJ1-3, the V gene TRBV20-1, with 11 bases aligning to TRBD1. Germline V gene sequence: CDR1 DFQATT, CDR2 SNEGSKA (reference sequence). The CDR3 sequence is 12 residues long. The V and J ends lost 4 bases and 8 bases, in that order; junction bases with no gene match: 1.

V is TRBV7-9 and J is TRBJ1-2, with 9 bases lining up with TRBD1. Germline V gives CDR1 SEHNR, CDR2 FQNEAQ (reference sequence). V gave up 3 bases and J gave up 6 bases; unmatched junction bases: 8. CDR3 length equals 15 residues. Written as DNA, the CDR3 is TGTGCCAGCAGCTTGACCGGGACAGGGTTCGATGGCTACACCTTC. Protein product: CASSLTGTGFDGYTF.

The chain employs TRBV28 and TRBJ1-4, with TRBD1 as a possible D gene (5 bases). The CDR3 spans 15 residues. Germline values: CDR1 MDHEN, CDR2 SYDVKM. Trimming cost V 3 bases and J 8 bases, with 16 bases left between them. The CDR3 DNA sequence: TGTGCCAGCAGTTTGGGCGGGAGGGGACGCGAAAAACTGTTTTTT. It yields the protein CASSLGGRGREKLFF.

The chain joins TRBV7-9 to TRBJ2-3; the match to TRBD2 covers 8 bases. CDR3 length equals 13 residues. Unmatched junction bases numbered 5, after V lost 11 bases and J lost 1 base. Germline V gene data show CDR1 as SEHNR and CDR2 as FQNEAQ (reference sequence). The CDR3 DNA follows: TGTGCCGTCCAAGCGGGGGGCACAGATACGCAGTATTTT. Translation: CAVQAGGTDTQYF. Full variable domain (rest looked up from reference TRBV7-9 and TRBJ2-3): DTGVSQNPRHKITKRGQNVTFRCDPISEHNRLYWYRQTLGQGPEFLTYFQNEAQLEKSRLLSDRFSAERPKGSFSTLEIQRTEQGDSAMYLCAVQAGGTDTQYFGPGTRLTVL.

This clonotype was observed at least ten times. The genes are TRBV12-3 or TRBV12-4 and TRBJ2-7; maybe TRBD2 (5 bases). The germline V and J ends were trimmed by 4 bases and 5 bases, with 15 bases remaining between them. CDR3 length: 14 residues. CDR3 amino acids: CASSYRGGKDEQYF. The CDR3 DNA follows: TGTGCCAGCAGTTATCGGGGTGGGAAGGACGAGCAGTACTTC.

This clonotype has at least ten counts. The chain is built from TRBV11-2 and TRBJ2-1; weak D call: TRBD2 (5 bases). The length of the CDR3 is 14 residues. V lost 1 base, J lost 8 bases, and 12 bases lay in between. From germline, CDR1 is SGHAT and CDR2 FQNNGV. The CDR3 bases are TGTGCCAGCAGCTTAGGTCGGCGGGTGGATGAGCAGTTCTTC. It is translated as CASSLGRRVDEQFF.

In the case of this clonotype: With a much larger clone just one base away, this may be a read error. This chain connects TRBV28 to TRBJ2-7; 7 nucleotides agree with TRBD2. The CDR3 is 16 residues long. Per the germline V gene, CDR1 is MDHEN and CDR2 is SYDVKM. As DNA, the CDR3 is TGTGCCAGCGCTTTTACTGGGGGGGTAAGCTCCTACGATCAGTACTTC. Translating gives CASAFTGGVSSYDQYF.

There are a few counts of this clonotype. The J gene is TRBJ1-5, the V gene TRBV24-1, with D possibly matching TRBD1 (5 bases). The V gene lost 10 bases and the J gene lost 3 bases, with 15 bases spanning the gap. From germline, CDR1 is KGHDR and CDR2 SFDVKD. This CDR3 has 14 amino acids. CDR3 region: CATQDNNYNQPQHF. The CDR3 DNA follows: TGTGCCACTCAGGACAATAATTACAATCAGCCCCAGCATTTT.

The chain links TRBV12-3 or TRBV12-4 to TRBJ2-1, with no clear D. The CDR3 consists of 16 residues. V dropped 2 bases and J dropped 5 bases, with 16 bases sitting between them. DNA for the CDR3: TGTGCCAGCAGTTTACGAGGATTCTCGGCTGACAATGAGCAGTTCTTC. Its protein product is CASSLRGFSADNEQFF.

The V gene is TRBV5-1, the J gene TRBJ2-7, with TRBD1 matching over 8 bases. With 2 bases clipped from V and 2 bases from J, the junction kept 3 bases outside the gene matches. Germline V gene lookup returns CDR1 SGHRS and CDR2 YFSETQ. The CDR3 totals 14 residues. This CDR3 reads CASSLWTGTYEQYF. The CDR3 DNA is TGCGCCAGCAGCTTATGGACAGGGACCTACGAGCAGTACTTC. The complete variable domain, with remaining parts taken from reference TRBV5-1 and TRBJ2-7, reads KAGVTQTPRYLIKTRGQQVTLSCSPISGHRSVSWYQQTPGQGLQFLFEYFSETQRNKGNFPGRFSGRQFSNSRSEMNVSTLELGDSALYLCASSLWTGTYEQYFGPGTRLTVT.

A remark on this clonotype: Given a much more abundant clone one base away, this may be a read error. Given the absence of the conserved phenylalanine or tryptophan at the CDR3 end, a read error is likely. V is TRBV5-1 and J is TRBJ2-3; D unclear. Trimming removed 1 base from V and 0 bases from J, with 9 bases in between. CDR1 and CDR2 (germline): SGHRS, YFSETQ. The CDR3 is 15 amino acids. Written as DNA, the CDR3 is TGCGCCAGCAGCTTGACAGACCGAAGCACAGATACGCAGTATCTT. Protein: CASSLTDRSTDTQYL.